Below are 32 T cell receptor beta chains sequenced from a single sample in a study of CD8+CD57+ T cells in acquired aplastic anemia. It was genomic DNA that served as the template for profiling TCR beta VDJ and CDR3. In TCRdb, the reads were re-called with MiXCR into one record per CDR3 protein. The sample includes hundreds of thousands of distinct CDR3 sequences, about 50% seen only once; the top ten take under 1.5%. CD8+CD57+ cell expansion, shown by flow cytometry, had occurred in the patients selected for sequencing. The sample taken for sequencing was sorted CD4+, CD8+, or CD8+CD57+ T cells (not recorded which) from PBMCs. All receptors come from a human donor with aplastic anemia.

The gene calls are TRBV20-1 and TRBJ1-4; D is unresolved. Germline CDR1 is DFQATT and CDR2 is SNEGSKA (reference sequence). V lost 0 bases and J 5 bases, leaving 13 bases between the germline ends. This CDR3 spans 15 amino acids. The CDR3 is CSARDRAVRNEKLFF. In nucleotides, the CDR3 is TGCAGTGCTAGAGATCGGGCGGTCCGGAATGAAAAACTGTTTTTT.

This clonotype was counted ten times or more. The V call is TRBV6-6, the J call TRBJ2-3; the match to TRBD2 covers 12 bases. Germline V gene sequence: CDR1 MNHNY, CDR2 SVGAGI (reference sequence). The CDR3 runs 18 residues. V lost 2 bases to trimming and J lost 1 base; unmatched junction nucleotides: 7. DNA of the CDR3: TGTGCCAGCAGTTACACCCAGACTAGCGGGGGACGCACAGATACGCAGTATTTT. Residues: CASSYTQTSGGRTDTQYF.

V gene TRBV19 combines with J gene TRBJ2-1; TRBD2 matches 13 bases. The CDR3 has 15 residues. Germline loops: CDR1 LNHDA, CDR2 SQIVND (reference sequence). V gave up 4 bases and J gave up 4 bases; unmatched junction bases: 1. The CDR3: CASSTGLAGYNEQFF. The DNA for the CDR3 is TGTGCCAGTAGTACGGGACTAGCGGGATACAATGAGCAGTTCTTC. The variable domain in full, with the rest retrieved from reference TRBV19 and TRBJ2-1, is DGGITQSPKYLFRKEGQNVTLSCEQNLNHDAMYWYRQDPGQGLRLIYYSQIVNDFQKGDIAEGYSVSREKKESFPLTVTSAQKNPTAFYLCASSTGLAGYNEQFFGPGTRLTVL.

The V and J genes are TRBV15 and TRBJ1-5, with D perhaps matching TRBD1 (5 bases). Germline CDR1 is LNHNV and CDR2 is YYDKDF (reference sequence). The CDR3 length is 15 residues. V lost 5 bases and J lost 0, with 11 bases in between. The CDR3 coding sequence is TGTGCCACCAGCGGCCGAACAGGTAGCAATCAGCCCCAGCATTTT. Protein sequence: CATSGRTGSNQPQHF.

This clonotype was picked up one time. This rearrangement joins TRBV12-3 or TRBV12-4 to TRBJ2-5, with 11 positions matching TRBD2. The CDR3 covers 12 residues. V shed 7 bases, J shed 9 bases, and the junction held 4 bases outside the gene matches. The CDR3 nucleotides read TGTGCCAGCATCCTGGGACTAGCGGCCCAGTACTTC. Residues: CASILGLAAQYF.

The chain has TRBV7-2 and TRBJ2-7; perhaps TRBD2 as D (5 bases). CDR1 and CDR2 from the germline V gene are SGHTA and FQGNSA. The CDR3 covers 15 residues. The ends were cut back, 1 base at V and 1 base at J, with 11 bases in the middle. The CDR3 loop is CASSLVRGSSYEQYF. As DNA, the CDR3 is TGTGCCAGCAGCTTAGTCCGGGGATCATCCTACGAGCAGTACTTC.

CDR3 nucleotides: TGTGCCAGCAGTGAATCTGCGGGGAAATTCTACGAGCAGTACTTC. Translating gives CASSESAGKFYEQYF. This chain uses TRBV25-1 with TRBJ2-7; possibly TRBD2 for D (6 bases). The V end was cut by 1 base, the J end by 3 bases, with 13 bases between. The CDR3 is 15 residues long. Germline CDR1 MGHDK, CDR2 SYGVNS.

The gene calls are TRBV12-3 or TRBV12-4 and TRBJ1-2, with unresolved D. The CDR3 extends over 11 amino acids. Trimming took off 7 bases at V and 5 bases at J, with 8 bases between the two ends. The CDR3: CASTLGYGYTF. The CDR3 DNA reads as TGTGCCAGCACCTTGGGATATGGCTACACCTTC.

The sample holds many counts of this clonotype. The V gene is TRBV6-2 or TRBV6-3, the J gene TRBJ1-1; D is possibly TRBD1 (5 bases). The CDR3 is 13 residues long. The V gene's germline CDR1 is MNHEY and CDR2 SVGEGT. V lost 6 bases and J lost 2, with 10 bases in between. The CDR3 region is CASSPTENTEAFF. For the CDR3, the DNA is TGTGCCAGCAGCCCGACAGAAAACACTGAAGCTTTCTTT.

To note about this clonotype: A much larger clone lies one base from this, so it may be a read error. The chain joins TRBV20-1 to TRBJ1-1; D gene unclear. This CDR3 contains 12 residues. Germline V CDR1 and CDR2: DFQATT, SNEGSKA (reference sequence). CDR3: CSAHRSNTGAFF. The CDR3 DNA is TGCAGTGCCCACCGTTCGAACACTGGAGCTTTCTTT.

On this clonotype itself: A much larger clone lies one base from this, so it may be a read error. The J gene is TRBJ2-3, the V gene TRBV30; D may be TRBD1 or TRBD2 (6 bases each). V was trimmed by 1 base and J by 11 bases, leaving 13 bases between them. Germline V gene data show CDR1 as GTSNPN and CDR2 as SVGIG (reference sequence). CDR3 length: 12 residues. CDR3 region: CAWSGGGGLQYF. Written as DNA, the CDR3 is TGTGCCTGGAGTGGCGGAGGGGGGTTGCAGTATTTT.

V is TRBV19 and J is TRBJ1-5, with D maybe TRBD1 (5 bases). Trimming took 4 bases from V and 5 from J, leaving 12 bases between them. The CDR3 extends over 14 amino acids. CDR1 and CDR2 from the germline V gene are LNHDA and SQIVND (reference sequence). Written as DNA, the CDR3 is TGTGCCAGTAGTACCCAAGCGGGGGATCAGCCCCAGCATTTT. It yields the protein CASSTQAGDQPQHF.

This clonotype was recorded a few times. This chain joins TRBV6-2 or TRBV6-3 and TRBJ2-1; D uncertain. CDR3 size: 16 residues. Germline V lookup: CDR1 MNHEY, CDR2 SVGEGT. Trimming took 4 bases from V and 0 from J, leaving 13 bases between them. In nucleotides, the CDR3 is TGTGCCAGCAGTTCCCCAAGCGTCAGCTCCTACAATGAGCAGTTCTTC. This sequence encodes CASSSPSVSSYNEQFF.

This clonotype was found many times. The CDR3 reads CASSVGQGRGTGELFF. The CDR3 coding sequence is TGTGCCAGCAGCGTAGGACAGGGAAGGGGGACCGGGGAGCTGTTTTTT. The chain joins TRBV9 to TRBJ2-2, with 7 bases identical to TRBD1. CDR1 SGDLS and CDR2 YYNGEE come from the germline V gene. V lost 0 bases and J lost 5; bases outside the gene matches: 7. The CDR3 has 16 residues.

The chain uses TRBV9 and TRBJ2-1, with TRBD1 as a possible D gene (6 bases). This CDR3 is built from 13 residues. Germline lookup yields CDR1 SGDLS and CDR2 YYNGEE. V was trimmed by 4 bases and J by 7 bases, leaving 12 bases between them. The CDR3 loop reads CASSPQGKNEQFF. The CDR3 DNA is TGTGCCAGCAGCCCTCAGGGGAAGAATGAGCAGTTCTTC.

The sample holds a few counts of this clonotype. The chain links TRBV7-2 to TRBJ1-6, with unresolved D. V lost 5 bases, J lost 10 bases, and 18 bases lay in between. The CDR3 is made up of 15 amino acids. Looked up from germline, CDR1 is SGHTA and CDR2 is FQGNSA. The CDR3 DNA reads TGTGCCAGCAGCCAGTCGTCGGAGGCCGGATCACCCCTCCACTTT. As protein: CASSQSSEAGSPLHF.

This clonotype was counted once. The chain joins TRBV29-1 to TRBJ2-3, with TRBD2 as a possible D gene (6 bases). Germline loops: CDR1 SQVTM, CDR2 ANQGSEA. The CDR3 has 13 residues. The V and J ends lost 3 bases and 6 bases respectively, with 13 bases between them. In DNA form, the CDR3 reads TGCAGCGTTGATGTAGGGACTGGTGATACGCAGTATTTT. It specifies CSVDVGTGDTQYF.

There are many counts of this clonotype. The CDR3 protein is CASSPRGQASYEQYF. In DNA form, the CDR3 reads TGTGCCAGCAGTCCTCGGGGACAGGCGTCCTACGAGCAGTACTTC. This chain connects TRBV12-3 or TRBV12-4 to TRBJ2-7; 8 bases align to TRBD1. The length of the CDR3 is 15 residues. The junction had 7 bases not matched to a gene; V was cut back by 5 bases and J by 1 base.

V gene TRBV19 combines with J gene TRBJ2-7, with D perhaps being TRBD1 or TRBD2 (5 bases each). Deletions cut 1 base from V and 6 bases from J, with 10 bases between. The germline CDR1 and CDR2 sequences are LNHDA and SQIVND (reference sequence). The CDR3 sequence is 13 residues long. The CDR3 nucleotides are TGTGCCAGTAGTATAGGGGGGACGGTCGAGCAGTACTTC. Translating it yields CASSIGGTVEQYF.

This chain joins TRBV6-4 and TRBJ2-6, with 7 bases fitting TRBD2. The CDR3 is 17 residues long. The trim removed 5 bases at V and 0 bases at J, leaving 7 bases unmatched. Germline CDR1 is MRHNA and CDR2 is SNTAGT. CDR3 loop: CASSPLAESSGANVLTF. The CDR3 DNA sequence: TGTGCCAGCAGTCCGCTAGCGGAGTCCTCTGGGGCCAACGTCCTGACTTTC.

The chain combines TRBV25-1 with TRBJ2-1; tentatively, D is TRBD1 (5 bases). CDR1 and CDR2 from the germline V gene are MGHDK and SYGVNS. This CDR3 has 17 residues. V lost 7 bases and J 9 bases, leaving 28 bases between the germline ends. Here the CDR3 reads CASNPGQGPARVGEQFF. DNA of the CDR3: TGTGCCAGCAACCCTGGACAAGGACCTGCAAGAGTCGGTGAGCAGTTCTTC. The whole variable domain, filled in from reference TRBV25-1 and TRBJ2-1, reads EADIYQTPRYLVIGTGKKITLECSQTMGHDKMYWYQQDPGMELHLIHYSYGVNSTEKGDLSSESTVSRIRTEHFPLTLESARPSHTSQYLCASNPGQGPARVGEQFFGPGTRLTVL.

Concerning this clonotype itself: A junction boundary mismatches the germline segment, possibly from a read error. The gene calls are TRBV15 and TRBJ2-7; TRBD1 matches 8 bases. This CDR3 is built from 14 residues. Germline CDR1 is LNHNV and CDR2 is YYDKDF (reference sequence). CDR3 residues: CATSRDRVSDEQYF. The CDR3 nucleotides are TGTGCCACCAGCAGGGACAGGGTCTCCGACGAGCAGTACTTC.

The V call is TRBV12-3 or TRBV12-4, the J call TRBJ2-7, with 7 nucleotides matching TRBD1. CDR3 length: 12 amino acids. V shed 6 bases, J shed 6 bases, and the junction held 5 bases outside the gene matches. The CDR3 nucleotides read TGTGCCAGCAGGCAGACAGGGCCCGAGCAGTACTTC. Residues: CASRQTGPEQYF.

This clonotype showed up many times. The chain carries TRBV5-1 and TRBJ2-2; 11 bases align to TRBD2. The V and J ends lost 2 bases and 1 base, in that order; junction bases with no gene match: 4. Germline values: CDR1 SGHRS, CDR2 YFSETQ. The CDR3 has 17 residues. For the CDR3, the DNA is TGCGCCAGCAGCTTCCCGACTAGCGGGGTGAACACCGGGGAGCTGTTTTTT. It yields the protein CASSFPTSGVNTGELFF.

This sequence joins TRBV6-1 and TRBJ2-1; 9 bases agree with TRBD2. V lost 2 bases and J lost 15; bases outside the gene matches: 5. Germline V gives CDR1 MNHNS, CDR2 SASEGT. The CDR3 covers 12 residues. The CDR3 here is CASSELAGVLFF. CDR3 sequence (DNA): TGTGCCAGCAGTGAATTAGCGGGGGTGCTGTTCTTC.

The gene calls are TRBV5-1 and TRBJ2-7; no definite D call. V was pared by 5 bases and J by 3 bases, with 15 bases between. Germline CDR1 and CDR2: SGHRS and YFSETQ. This CDR3 comprises 14 residues. CDR3 in amino acids: CASRIEQAHYEQYF. The CDR3 nucleotides read TGCGCCAGCAGGATAGAACAAGCACACTACGAGCAGTACTTC. Full variable domain (missing parts from reference TRBV5-1 and TRBJ2-7): KAGVTQTPRYLIKTRGQQVTLSCSPISGHRSVSWYQQTPGQGLQFLFEYFSETQRNKGNFPGRFSGRQFSNSRSEMNVSTLELGDSALYLCASRIEQAHYEQYFGPGTRLTVT.

Comment on this clonotype: The junction and the germline gene differ at one end; a read error may be behind it. Written as DNA, the CDR3 is TGTGCCAGCAGCCTAGGAGGGGGCGCGGATGGCCACATCTTC. Its protein product is CASSLGGGADGHIF. The chain has TRBV2 and TRBJ1-2; 7 nucleotides line up with TRBD1. Per the germline V gene, CDR1 is SNHLY and CDR2 is FYNNEI. The CDR3 runs to 14 residues.

This clonotype was seen at least ten times. The chain couples TRBV6-6 to TRBJ2-2; TRBD1 is a possible D gene (6 bases). Germline V gene sequence: CDR1 MNHNY, CDR2 SVGAGI (reference sequence). This CDR3 has 15 residues. Trimming took off 7 bases at V and 4 bases at J, with 16 bases between the two ends. The CDR3 is CASTIIGGSTGELFF. CDR3 bases: TGTGCCAGCACCATTATAGGGGGTTCCACCGGGGAGCTGTTTTTT.

This clonotype was picked up many times. This chain uses TRBV7-2 with TRBJ2-1; unclear D gene. V gave up 6 bases and J gave up 0 bases, with 6 bases separating them. This CDR3 contains 13 residues. CDR1 is SGHTA, CDR2 FQGNSA, per germline. CDR3 sequence: CASRVASYNEQFF. The CDR3 DNA reads as TGTGCCAGCAGAGTAGCCTCCTACAATGAGCAGTTCTTC.

This sequence joins TRBV20-1 and TRBJ2-7; D is possibly TRBD2 (6 bases). V was clipped by 0 bases and J by 0 bases, with 15 bases between them. Germline CDR1 is DFQATT and CDR2 is SNEGSKA (reference sequence). The CDR3 contains 16 residues. The CDR3 DNA sequence: TGCAGTGCTAGAGATTTGGTGCGGGGTAACTCCTACGAGCAGTACTTC. It specifies CSARDLVRGNSYEQYF.

V and J are TRBV19 and TRBJ2-7; 8 bases are a match to TRBD1. The length of the CDR3 is 14 residues. The germline gives CDR1 LNHDA, CDR2 SQIVND (reference sequence). The V gene end was trimmed by 7 bases and the J gene end by 7 bases; junction bases not matched to a gene: 12. The CDR3 loop is CASKMEQGAREQYF. As DNA, the CDR3 is TGTGCCAGTAAAATGGAGCAGGGGGCTCGTGAGCAGTACTTC.

The chain combines TRBV20-1 with TRBJ2-5, with TRBD2 as a possible D gene (7 bases). Germline V gene lookup returns CDR1 DFQATT and CDR2 SNEGSKA (reference sequence). V lost 6 bases, J lost 5 bases, and 16 bases lay in between. CDR3 length equals 13 residues. CDR3 bases: TGCAGTGCCGATCGGGGGGCTGGGGAGACCCAGTACTTC. It encodes CSADRGAGETQYF.